One and the same sample provided the 28 T cell receptor beta chains below, sequenced in a study of blood T cell repertoires in COVID-19. The assay was immunoSEQ multiplex PCR, and TCRdb's table has in-frame clones only and misses some. The sample lists about 42,000 clones, 76% occurring once. The material sequenced was peripheral blood. These receptors originate from a man older than 75 with acute or convalescent COVID-19.

There are a few counts of this clone. The same CDR3 also results from other DNA sequences found in this sample. The chain is built from TRBV10-1 and TRBJ1-1; the D gene is possibly TRBD1 (6 bases). Per the germline V gene, CDR1 is WNHNN and CDR2 is SYGVQD (reference sequence). This CDR3 is 14 amino acids long. V lost 0 bases to trimming and J lost 4 bases, with 9 bases between them. The CDR3 region has the DNA TGCGCCAGCAGTGAGTCCGGGGGGGCCACTGAAGCTTTCTTT. This sequence encodes CASSESGGATEAFF.

The chain carries TRBV6-5 and TRBJ1-4; 7 bases line up with TRBD1. Germline V gene lookup returns CDR1 MNHEY and CDR2 SVGAGI. Unmatched junction bases numbered 7, after V lost 2 bases and J lost 4 bases. The CDR3 runs to 16 residues. The CDR3 DNA is TGTGCCAGCAGTTACGGCCAGGGGGTGAATAATGAAAAACTGTTTTTT. This translates into CASSYGQGVNNEKLFF.

As concerns this clone: The DNA is omitted, as the CDR3 cannot be located on it reliably, and the CDR3 follows TCRdb's listing. J is TRBJ2-5 and V is TRBV5-6; no check of the table's D call, TRBD2, against the DNA was made. Germline V gene data show CDR1 as SGHDT and CDR2 as YYEEEE. A total of 16 residues make up the CDR3, ends included. This chain's CDR3 is CASSVGPGLAQETQYF.

The chain has TRBV3-1 (or the pseudogene TRBV3-2) and TRBJ2-1, with a weak D call TRBD2 (5 bases). Germline V gene sequence: CDR1 LGHDT, CDR2 YNNKEL (reference sequence). V dropped 4 bases and J dropped 3 bases, with 16 bases sitting between them. The CDR3 is 16 residues long. Here the CDR3 reads CASSPLTGDHYNEQFF. The CDR3 DNA follows: TGTGCCAGCAGCCCTCTTACCGGGGATCACTACAATGAGCAGTTCTTC.

The J gene is TRBJ1-1, the V gene TRBV19, with TRBD1 matching over 7 bases. Trimming at V came to 9 bases and at J to 1 base, leaving 14 bases not matched to a gene. There are 16 residues in the CDR3. Germline V CDR1 and CDR2: LNHDA, SQIVND (reference sequence). The CDR3 region is CASKDRAKRTNTEAFF. CDR3 DNA: TGTGCCAGCAAAGACAGGGCAAAGAGGACGAACACTGAAGCTTTCTTT.

This clone was counted a single time. The J gene is TRBJ2-3, the V gene TRBV29-1, with TRBD1 matching over 7 bases. Germline trimming cut 8 bases from V and 6 bases from J; bases unmatched to any gene: 5. Germline assignment: CDR1 SQVTM and CDR2 ANQGSEA. The CDR3 sequence is 11 residues long. CDR3 region: CSKTRGDTQYF. CDR3 sequence (DNA): TGCAGCAAGACCAGGGGGGATACGCAGTATTTT.

This rearrangement joins TRBV28 to TRBJ1-2; the D is unclear. Germline V gene data show CDR1 as MDHEN and CDR2 as SYDVKM. V was trimmed by 3 bases and J by 2 bases, leaving 16 bases between them. This CDR3 has 16 amino acids. This CDR3 is CASSFRWALINYGYTF. CDR3 coding DNA: TGTGCCAGCAGTTTTAGGTGGGCCTTAATCAACTATGGCTACACCTTC.

The rearrangement joins TRBV5-1 to TRBJ2-4, with D possibly being TRBD1 (6 bases). CDR1 and CDR2 from the germline V gene are SGHRS and YFSETQ. The V end lost 6 bases, the J end lost 8 bases, and 18 bases lay between the germline ends. This CDR3 region has 14 residues. In nucleotides, the CDR3 is TGCGCCAGCAAGGACAGCTCTCAAGGGGACATTCAGTACTTC. Protein sequence: CASKDSSQGDIQYF.

The chain joins TRBV3-1 (or the pseudogene TRBV3-2) to TRBJ2-3; TRBD1 might be the D (6 bases). Trimming shortened V by 4 bases and J by 2 bases, and 16 bases separated the two germline ends. The germline V gene has CDR1 LGHDT and CDR2 YNNKEL (reference sequence). There are 16 residues in the CDR3. The CDR3 here is CASSPLGGGLTDTQYF. The DNA of the CDR3 is TGTGCCAGCAGCCCCCTTGGGGGCGGGCTCACAGATACGCAGTATTTT.

The V and J genes are TRBV2 and TRBJ2-5, with D possibly being TRBD2 (5 bases). In germline, CDR1 is SNHLY, CDR2 FYNNEI. Between the trimmed V and J ends, which lost 1 base and 13 bases, there was a span of 10 bases. The CDR3 contains 11 residues. CDR3 protein: CASSEVQRAYF. The CDR3, as DNA: TGTGCCAGCAGTGAAGTGCAGAGGGCGTACTTC. The full variable domain, completed using reference TRBV2 and TRBJ2-5, is EPEVTQTPSHQVTQMGQEVILRCVPISNHLYFYWYRQILGQKVEFLVSFYNNEISEKSEIFDDQFSVERPDGSNFTLKIRSTKLEDSAMYFCASSEVQRAYFGPGTRLLVL.

This clone was counted once. This chain uses TRBV7-8 with TRBJ2-7; 16 nucleotides align to TRBD2. CDR1 SGHVS and CDR2 FQNEAQ come from the germline V gene. CDR3 length: 16 amino acids. Losses at the gene ends were 5 bases for V and 2 bases for J; bases not matched to a gene: 3. This CDR3 reads CASSMGTSGRAYEQYF. CDR3 DNA: TGTGCCAGCAGCATGGGGACTAGCGGGAGGGCCTACGAGCAGTACTTC.

The V and J genes are TRBV6-1 and TRBJ1-4; D is perhaps TRBD1 (5 bases). Germline assignment: CDR1 MNHNS and CDR2 SASEGT. V lost 3 bases to trimming and J lost 7 bases, with 15 bases between them. This CDR3 is 15 amino acids long. CDR3 sequence reads: CASSDRAGLSEKLFF. DNA of the CDR3: TGTGCCAGCAGTGACCGGGCAGGGCTCTCTGAAAAACTGTTTTTT.

Concerning this clone itself: One end of the junction is discordant with germline, which a read error may explain. The DNA for the CDR3 is TGTGCCCGCAGCCAAGATGGACTAGCGGGGGGGCGCGGCGGGGAGCTGTTTTTT. It specifies CARSQDGLAGGRGGELFF. The V gene is TRBV3-1 (or the pseudogene TRBV3-2), the J gene TRBJ2-2; 15 positions match TRBD2. This CDR3 is 18 amino acids long. Germline loops: CDR1 LGHDT, CDR2 YNNKEL (reference sequence).

This clone has a handful of counts. The chain carries TRBV29-1 and TRBJ2-1; 8 bases map to TRBD1. The CDR3 sequence is 14 residues long. The germline gives CDR1 SQVTM, CDR2 ANQGSEA. Losses at the gene ends were 1 base for V and 7 bases for J; bases not matched to a gene: 6. CDR3 nucleotides: TGCAGCGTTGAAGCTAGGGACAGGAGAAATGAGCAGTTCTTC. Residues: CSVEARDRRNEQFF.

This sequence joins TRBV7-3 and TRBJ2-2; 8 bases align to TRBD2. This CDR3 contains 15 residues. CDR1 is SGHTA and CDR2 is FQGTGA in the germline V gene. Trimming took 7 bases from V and 2 from J; bases not matched to a gene: 6. CDR3 sequence: CASTETSANTGELFF. The CDR3 DNA reads as TGTGCCAGCACCGAGACTAGCGCTAACACCGGGGAGCTGTTTTTT.

The CDR3 is CASSTPRQGQRDTQYF. The CDR3 region has the DNA TGTGCCAGCAGTACCCCTAGACAGGGTCAAAGGGATACGCAGTATTTT. The chain is built from TRBV28 and TRBJ2-3; 7 bases align to TRBD1. J gave up 6 bases and V 5 bases, and 14 bases lay outside the gene matches. This CDR3 has 16 residues. Per the germline V gene, CDR1 is MDHEN and CDR2 is SYDVKM.

A note on this clone: Other nucleotide sequences from this sample produce the same CDR3. V usage is TRBV15 and J usage is TRBJ2-7, with TRBD1 matching over 8 bases. V shed 0 bases, J shed 2 bases, and the junction held 3 bases outside the gene matches. Germline CDR1 and CDR2: LNHNV and YYDKDF (reference sequence). The length of the CDR3 is 15 residues. The CDR3 here is CATSRDPTGAYEQYF. CDR3 bases: TGTGCCACCAGCAGAGACCCGACAGGGGCCTACGAGCAGTACTTC.

This rearrangement joins TRBV6-4 to TRBJ1-5, with 7 bases lining up with TRBD1. This CDR3 has 15 residues. Germline V gene sequence: CDR1 MRHNA, CDR2 SNTAGT. V dropped 2 bases and J dropped 0; count of bases not matched to a gene: 1. DNA of the CDR3: TGTGCCAGCAGTGACAGGACAGGTAGCAATCAGCCCCAGCATTTT. Protein sequence: CASSDRTGSNQPQHF.

The chain is built from TRBV27 and TRBJ2-2, with D perhaps TRBD2 (6 bases). Trimming left V 8 bases short and J 3 bases short, with 13 bases between. Germline CDR1 and CDR2: MNHEY and SMNVEV (reference sequence). The CDR3 extends over 14 amino acids. CDR3 amino acids: CASRRRGHTGELFF. CDR3 DNA sequence: TGTGCCAGCCGCAGGAGGGGTCACACCGGGGAGCTGTTTTTT.

This clone was recorded only once. The chain combines TRBV10-3 with TRBJ2-7; tentatively, D is TRBD1 (6 bases). Germline loops: CDR1 ENHRY, CDR2 SYGVKD. The CDR3 length is 15 residues. Trimming cost V 6 bases and J 1 base, with 16 bases left between them. The CDR3 DNA follows: TGTGCCATCAGCCCCCTAGGGGGTCCTTCCTACGAGCAGTACTTC. Translation: CAISPLGGPSYEQYF.

This clone was observed once. The CDR3 is CASSLTGVGEQFF. The CDR3 DNA is TGTGCCAGCTCATTGACAGGGGTTGGTGAGCAGTTCTTC. The rearrangement joins TRBV18 to TRBJ2-1, with 8 positions matching TRBD1. The CDR3 runs to 13 residues. Per the germline V gene, CDR1 is KGHSH and CDR2 is LQKENI. Germline trimming cut 5 bases from V and 9 bases from J; bases unmatched to any gene: 6.

The rearrangement uses TRBV4-1 and TRBJ2-7; D unresolved. The V end was cut by 2 bases, the J end by 0 bases, with 11 bases between. The CDR3 is made up of 15 amino acids. Germline CDR1 reads MGHRA; CDR2 reads YSYEKL. Here the CDR3 reads CASSQPTGYSYEQYF. The CDR3 DNA reads as TGCGCCAGCAGCCAACCCACCGGGTACTCCTACGAGCAGTACTTC.

The genes are TRBV7-2 and TRBJ2-7, with TRBD1 matching 8 bases. Per germline, CDR1 SGHTA and CDR2 FQGNSA. The CDR3 consists of 15 residues. Trimming removed 6 bases from V and 3 bases from J; junction bases left unmatched: 10. The CDR3: CASRRDRGEVYEQYF. CDR3 sequence (DNA): TGTGCCAGCAGAAGAGACAGGGGCGAAGTCTACGAGCAGTACTTC. The full variable domain, rest sourced from reference TRBV7-2 and TRBJ2-7, is GAGVSQSPSNKVTEKGKDVELRCDPISGHTALYWYRQSLGQGLEFLIYFQGNSAPDKSGLPSDRFSAERTGGSVSTLTIQRTQQEDSAVYLCASRRDRGEVYEQYFGPGTRLTVT.

This clone has a single count. The chain recombines TRBV25-1 with TRBJ2-1; 7 nucleotides align to TRBD1. The CDR3 covers 14 residues. The V gene end was trimmed by 3 bases and the J gene end by 2 bases; junction bases not matched to a gene: 1. CDR1 MGHDK and CDR2 SYGVNS come from the germline V gene. The CDR3 spells CASSDRGTYNEQFF. CDR3 in DNA: TGTGCCAGCAGTGACAGGGGGACCTACAATGAGCAGTTCTTC.

The chain joins TRBV11-2 to TRBJ2-6; D possibly corresponds to TRBD1 (5 bases). The V gene's germline CDR1 is SGHAT and CDR2 FQNNGV. V was trimmed by 6 bases and J by 0 bases, leaving 9 bases between them. The CDR3 runs to 15 residues. CDR3 amino acids: CASSPQVSGANVLTF. The CDR3 bases are TGTGCCAGCAGTCCACAGGTCTCTGGGGCCAACGTCCTGACTTTC.

This sequence joins TRBV5-4 and TRBJ1-1; 9 nucleotides match TRBD1. The CDR3 spans 14 residues. Germline V gene data show CDR1 as SGHNT and CDR2 as YYREEE (reference sequence). The ends lost 4 bases at V and 5 bases at J; junction bases unmatched: 6. Here the CDR3 DNA reads TGTGCCAGCAGCCCCGTGACAGGGGGAACTGAAGCTTTCTTT. It is translated as CASSPVTGGTEAFF.

The chain couples TRBV20-1 to TRBJ1-5, with 10 positions matching TRBD1. Germline V lookup: CDR1 DFQATT, CDR2 SNEGSKA (reference sequence). J lost 7 bases, V lost 3 bases, and 3 bases had no gene match. This CDR3 has 13 amino acids. Written as DNA, the CDR3 is TGCAGTGCTAGTTCGACAGGGGGCCAGCCCCAGCATTTT. Amino acids: CSASSTGGQPQHF.

J is TRBJ2-5 and V is TRBV3-1 (or the pseudogene TRBV3-2); 10 bases map to TRBD2. The CDR3 has 16 residues. From germline, CDR1 is LGHDT and CDR2 YNNKEL (reference sequence). J gave up 5 bases and V 5 bases, and 11 bases lay outside the gene matches. CDR3 protein: CASSVSSGGAGETQYF. The CDR3, as DNA: TGTGCCAGCAGCGTCAGCAGCGGGGGGGCCGGGGAGACCCAGTACTTC.